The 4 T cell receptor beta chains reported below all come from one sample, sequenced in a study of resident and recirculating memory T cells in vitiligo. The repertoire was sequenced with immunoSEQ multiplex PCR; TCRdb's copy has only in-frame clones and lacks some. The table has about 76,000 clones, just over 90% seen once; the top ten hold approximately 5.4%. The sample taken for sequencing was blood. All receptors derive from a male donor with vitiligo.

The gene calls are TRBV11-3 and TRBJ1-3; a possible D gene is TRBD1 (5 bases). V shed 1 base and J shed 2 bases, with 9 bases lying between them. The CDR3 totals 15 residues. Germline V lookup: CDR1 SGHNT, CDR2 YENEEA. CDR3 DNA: TGTGCCAGCAGCTTAGCCAGGGTGGCTGGAAACACCATATATTTT. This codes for CASSLARVAGNTIYF.

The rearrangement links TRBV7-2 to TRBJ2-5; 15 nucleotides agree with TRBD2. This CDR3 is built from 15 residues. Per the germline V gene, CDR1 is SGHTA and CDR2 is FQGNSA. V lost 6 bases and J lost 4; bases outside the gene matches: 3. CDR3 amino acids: CASSRTSGRGETQYF. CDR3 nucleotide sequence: TGTGCCAGCAGTCGGACTAGCGGGAGGGGAGAGACCCAGTACTTC. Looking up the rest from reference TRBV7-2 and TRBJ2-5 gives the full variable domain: GAGVSQSPSNKVTEKGKDVELRCDPISGHTALYWYRQSLGQGLEFLIYFQGNSAPDKSGLPSDRFSAERTGGSVSTLTIQRTQQEDSAVYLCASSRTSGRGETQYFGPGTRLLVL.

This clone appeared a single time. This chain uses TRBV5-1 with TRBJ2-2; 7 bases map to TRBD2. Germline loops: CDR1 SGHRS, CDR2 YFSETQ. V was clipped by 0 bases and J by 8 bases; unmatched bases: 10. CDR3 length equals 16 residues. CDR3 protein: CASSLGTGGRLGELFF. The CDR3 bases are TGCGCCAGCAGCTTGGGAACGGGAGGCCGTTTAGGGGAGCTGTTTTTT.

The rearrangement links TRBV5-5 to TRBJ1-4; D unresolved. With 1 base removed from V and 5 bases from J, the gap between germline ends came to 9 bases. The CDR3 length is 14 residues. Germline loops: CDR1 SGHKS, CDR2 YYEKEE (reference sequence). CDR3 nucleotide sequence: TGTGCCAGCAGCTTGTGGGGAGGAAATGAAAAACTGTTTTTT. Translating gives CASSLWGGNEKLFF.